This T cell receptor (beta chain) was identified during a study of T cell responses to AZD1222 COVID-19 vaccine. General study points: The peak T cell response came first, and repertoires were sampled only after it. At 160-218 and 743-854, vaccine-associated CD4 TCRs were dominant, and they spanned spike. Donors were chiefly white British, with a greater number of females, and clonal diversity was perhaps underestimated.

This table comes from immunoSEQ multiplex PCR, and its TCRdb copy is limited to in-frame clones, with some not included. The sample consists of tens of thousands of clones, around 87% of them appearing once. Regarding this clone: As yet, its antigen is unknown.

V lost 4 bases to trimming and J lost 0 bases; unmatched junction nucleotides: 11. CDR3 length: 17 amino acids. The V gene's germline CDR1 is SEHNR and CDR2 FQNEAQ (reference sequence). Sequences were derived from peripheral blood, sampled on day 0 of AZD1222 vaccination. The V and J genes are TRBV7-9 and TRBJ1-1; 7 bases are shared with TRBD1. The TCR comes from an adult in good health. CDR3 amino acids: CASSSGRGGGMNTEAFF. The CDR3 coding sequence is TGTGCCAGCAGCTCGGGTAGAGGGGGCGGGATGAACACTGAAGCTTTCTTT.